This T cell receptor beta chain was captured by sequencing in a study of blood T cell repertoires in COVID-19. In the study overall: The analysed material was cDNA or gDNA that came from T cells, B-cell-depleted T cells, or PBMCs.

TCRdb's table, derived via immunoSEQ multiplex PCR, lists solely in-frame clones and lacks some. The top ten clones hold around 12% of a sample with about 240,000 clones, roughly four fifths of them seen once. This clone was detected a few times. CDR1 is LGHDT, CDR2 YNNKEL, per germline (reference sequence). The CDR3 covers 16 residues. The V gene lost 0 bases and the J gene lost 4 bases, with 13 bases spanning the gap. Material for sequencing was peripheral blood. The V and J genes are TRBV3-1 (or the pseudogene TRBV3-2) and TRBJ2-1, with D possibly matching TRBD2 (5 bases). This sequence originates from a woman in her sixties or seventies with active or convalescent COVID-19. CDR3 sequence (DNA): TGTGCCAGCAGCCAAGATCTTAGCGAGCCATACAATGAGCAGTTCTTC. Amino acid sequence: CASSQDLSEPYNEQFF.